This T cell receptor (beta chain) was sequenced during a study of OX40 agonist ivuxolimab in advanced cancers. On the study more broadly: Those enrolled were 82.7% male, with a mean age of around 60 years and ages from 23 to 79. Study conclusions and caveats: Antigen specificity remained undetermined for the expanded peripheral T cells. On average, a greater number of expanded clones characterised CD8+ T cells relative to CD4+. Within 6 weeks, CD4+ and CD8+ blood T cells expanded clonally at 0.1 to 3.0 mg/kg.

Comments on this clone: Its antigen is as yet unknown.

The protocol was immunoSEQ multiplex PCR, while the TCRdb copy is restricted to in-frame clones and leaves out a portion. The sample includes about 55,000 clones, almost 85% seen only once; the top ten take about 4.6%. The CDR3 length is 13 residues. Germline V gives CDR1 MNHNY, CDR2 SVGAGI (reference sequence). V gave up 4 bases and J gave up 4 bases, with 11 bases separating them. The receptor's source is an adult with an advanced solid tumor such as melanoma, head and neck, liver or kidney cancer. The genes are TRBV6-6 and TRBJ2-7; D unresolved. The starting material was CD4+ or CD8+ T cells sorted from blood, obtained in a trial of the OX40 agonist ivuxolimab. DNA for the CDR3: TGTGCCAGCAGTTCGTCAGATCATTACGAGCAGTACTTC. Translated, it gives CASSSSDHYEQYF.